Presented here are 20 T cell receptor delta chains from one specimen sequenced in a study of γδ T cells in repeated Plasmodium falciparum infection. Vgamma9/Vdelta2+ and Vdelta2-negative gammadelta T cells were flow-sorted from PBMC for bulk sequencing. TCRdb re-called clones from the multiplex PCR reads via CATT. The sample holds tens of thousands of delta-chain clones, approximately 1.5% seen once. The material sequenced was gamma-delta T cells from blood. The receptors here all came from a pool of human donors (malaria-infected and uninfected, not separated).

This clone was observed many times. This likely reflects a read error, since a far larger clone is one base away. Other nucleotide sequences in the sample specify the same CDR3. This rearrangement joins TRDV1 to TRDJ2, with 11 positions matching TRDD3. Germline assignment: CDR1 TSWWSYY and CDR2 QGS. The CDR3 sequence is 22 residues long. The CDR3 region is CALGSNRPSPYWGIILTAQLFF. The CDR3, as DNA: TGTGCTCTTGGGAGCAACCGGCCTTCCCCTTACTGGGGGATAATTTTGACAGCGCAACTCTTCTTT.

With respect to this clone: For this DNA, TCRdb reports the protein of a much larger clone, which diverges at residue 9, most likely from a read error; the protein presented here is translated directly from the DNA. CDR3 in DNA: TGTGCCTTTAGGAATGGGGGATCCAATTACACCGATAAACTCATCTTT. This codes for CAFRNGGSNYTDKLIF. The rearrangement joins TRDV3 to TRDJ1; 8 bases match TRDD3. Germline V lookup: CDR1 TVYSNPD, CDR2 GDNSRS (reference sequence). CDR3 length equals 16 residues. After removal of 0 bases from V and 0 bases from J, the junction contained 9 bases not matched to a gene. Supplemented by reference TRDV3 and TRDJ1, the full variable domain reads CDKVTQSSPDQTVASGSEVVLLCTYDTVYSNPDLFWYRIRPDYSFQFVFYGDNSRSEGADFTQGRFSVKHILTQKAFHLVISPVRTEDSATYYCAFRNGGSNYTDKLIFGKGTRVTVEP.

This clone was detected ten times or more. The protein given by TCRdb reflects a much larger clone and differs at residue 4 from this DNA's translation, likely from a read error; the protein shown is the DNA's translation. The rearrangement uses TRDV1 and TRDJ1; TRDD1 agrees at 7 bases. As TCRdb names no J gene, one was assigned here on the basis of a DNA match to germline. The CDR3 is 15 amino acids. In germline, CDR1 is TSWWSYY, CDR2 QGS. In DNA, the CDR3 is TGTGCTCTTTGGGAAATAGCGAGGCCCACCGATAAACTCATCTTT. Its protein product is CALWEIARPTDKLIF.

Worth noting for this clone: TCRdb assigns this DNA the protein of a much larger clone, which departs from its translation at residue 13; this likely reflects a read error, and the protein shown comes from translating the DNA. CDR3 coding DNA: TGTGCTCTTGGGGAACTGCCTTCCCTCGGAGTTAAACCCATCTTT. It yields the protein CALGELPSLGVKPIF. The J segment was not called; the V segment is TRDV1. The CDR3 has 15 amino acids. Germline CDR1 is TSWWSYY and CDR2 is QGS.

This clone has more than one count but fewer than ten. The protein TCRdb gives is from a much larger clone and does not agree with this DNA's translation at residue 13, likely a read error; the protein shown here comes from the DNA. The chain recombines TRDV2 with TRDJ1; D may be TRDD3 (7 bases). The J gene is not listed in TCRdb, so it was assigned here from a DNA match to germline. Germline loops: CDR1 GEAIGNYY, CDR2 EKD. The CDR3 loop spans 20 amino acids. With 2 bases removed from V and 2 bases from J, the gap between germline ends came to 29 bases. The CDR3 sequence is CACDNLKSYRGDAPTDKLIF. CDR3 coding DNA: TGTGCCTGTGACAACCTAAAGTCCTACAGGGGGGATGCCCCGACCGATAAACTCATCTTT.

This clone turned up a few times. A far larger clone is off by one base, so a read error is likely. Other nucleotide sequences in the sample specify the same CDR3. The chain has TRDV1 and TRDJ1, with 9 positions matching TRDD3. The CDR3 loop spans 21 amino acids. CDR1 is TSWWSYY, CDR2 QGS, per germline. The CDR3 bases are TGTGCTCTTGGGGGAACCTTCGAAAACCCCTACTGGGGGACTTACACTGATAAACTCATCTTT. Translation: CALGGTFENPYWGTYTDKLIF.

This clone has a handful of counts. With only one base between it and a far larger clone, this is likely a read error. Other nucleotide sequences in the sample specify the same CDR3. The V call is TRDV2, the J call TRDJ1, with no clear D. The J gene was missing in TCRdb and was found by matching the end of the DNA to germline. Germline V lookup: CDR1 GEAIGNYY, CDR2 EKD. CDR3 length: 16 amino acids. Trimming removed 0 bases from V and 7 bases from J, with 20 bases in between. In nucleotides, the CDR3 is TGTGCCTGTGACACCGTTTCGTGGAACCCTCCCCCTAAACTCATCTTT. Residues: CACDTVSWNPPPKLIF.

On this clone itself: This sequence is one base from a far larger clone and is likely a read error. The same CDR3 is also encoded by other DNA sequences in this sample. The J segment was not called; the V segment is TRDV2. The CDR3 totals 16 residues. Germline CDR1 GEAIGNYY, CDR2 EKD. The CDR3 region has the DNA TGTGCCTGTGACACCGAACTCTCCTGGGACACCCGACAGATGTTTTTT. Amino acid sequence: CACDTELSWDTRQMFF.

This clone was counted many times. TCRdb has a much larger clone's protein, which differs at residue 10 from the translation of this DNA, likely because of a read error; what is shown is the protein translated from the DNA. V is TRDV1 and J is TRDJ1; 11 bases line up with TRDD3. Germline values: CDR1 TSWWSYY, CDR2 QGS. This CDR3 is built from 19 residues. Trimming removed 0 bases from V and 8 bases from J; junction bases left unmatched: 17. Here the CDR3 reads CALGELPSYVWGIRWKLIF. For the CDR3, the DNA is TGTGCTCTTGGGGAACTCCCTTCCTACGTATGGGGGATACGCTGGAAACTCATCTTT.

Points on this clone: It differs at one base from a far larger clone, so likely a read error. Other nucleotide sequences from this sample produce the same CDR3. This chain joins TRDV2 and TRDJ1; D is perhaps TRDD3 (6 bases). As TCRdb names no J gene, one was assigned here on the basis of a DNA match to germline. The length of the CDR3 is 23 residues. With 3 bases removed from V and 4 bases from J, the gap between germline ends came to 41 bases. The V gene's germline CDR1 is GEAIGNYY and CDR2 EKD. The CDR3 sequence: CACDPVKGPFPRTGRKEVDKLIF. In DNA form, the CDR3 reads TGTGCCTGTGACCCCGTAAAAGGACCATTCCCACGTACTGGGCGGAAGGAGGTCGATAAACTCATCTTT.

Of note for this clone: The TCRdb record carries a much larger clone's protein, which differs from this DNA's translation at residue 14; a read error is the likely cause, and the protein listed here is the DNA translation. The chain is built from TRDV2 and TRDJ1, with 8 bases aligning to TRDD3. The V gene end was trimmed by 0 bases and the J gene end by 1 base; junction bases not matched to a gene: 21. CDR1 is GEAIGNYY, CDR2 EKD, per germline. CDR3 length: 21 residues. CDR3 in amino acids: CACDTVPGAGGGTVSTDKLIF. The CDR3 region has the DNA TGTGCCTGTGACACCGTTCCCGGTGCTGGGGGAGGAACGGTTAGCACCGATAAACTCATCTTT.

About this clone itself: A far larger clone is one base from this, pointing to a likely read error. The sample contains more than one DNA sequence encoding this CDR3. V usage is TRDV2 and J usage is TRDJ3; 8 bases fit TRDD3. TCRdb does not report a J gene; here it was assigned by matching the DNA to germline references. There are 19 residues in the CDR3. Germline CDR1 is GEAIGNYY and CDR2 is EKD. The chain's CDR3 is CACDSSTGGPSWDTRQMFF. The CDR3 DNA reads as TGCGCCTGTGACTCCAGTACTGGGGGGCCCTCCTGGGACACCCGACAGATGTTTTTC.

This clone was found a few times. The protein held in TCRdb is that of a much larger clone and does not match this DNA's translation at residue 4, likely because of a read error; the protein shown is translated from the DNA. The CDR3 DNA is TGTGCCTGTAACACCGCAGTACCTAATGCGGATAAACTCATCTTT. This encodes CACNTAVPNADKLIF. This rearrangement joins TRDV2 to TRDJ1; D is uncertain. Germline CDR1 is GEAIGNYY and CDR2 is EKD. The length of the CDR3 is 15 residues.

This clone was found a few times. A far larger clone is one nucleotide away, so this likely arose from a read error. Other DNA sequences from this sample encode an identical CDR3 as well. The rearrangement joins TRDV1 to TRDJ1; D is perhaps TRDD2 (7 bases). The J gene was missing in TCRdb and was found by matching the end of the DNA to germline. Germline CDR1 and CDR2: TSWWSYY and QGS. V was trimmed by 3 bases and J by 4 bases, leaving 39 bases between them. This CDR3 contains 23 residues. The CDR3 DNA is TGTGCTCTTGGGGACTTTCGGTATTCGGGTTCCTACGTAGTGGGATATTACGTCGATAAACTCATCTTT. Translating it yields CALGDFRYSGSYVVGYYVDKLIF.

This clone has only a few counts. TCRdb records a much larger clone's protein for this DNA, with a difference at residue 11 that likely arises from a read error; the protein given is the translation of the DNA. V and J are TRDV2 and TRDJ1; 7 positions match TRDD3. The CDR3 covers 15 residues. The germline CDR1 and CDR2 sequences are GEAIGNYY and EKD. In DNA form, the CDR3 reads TGTGCCTACATCTGGGGGTTATCGTACACCAATAAACTCATCTTT. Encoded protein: CAYIWGLSYTNKLIF.

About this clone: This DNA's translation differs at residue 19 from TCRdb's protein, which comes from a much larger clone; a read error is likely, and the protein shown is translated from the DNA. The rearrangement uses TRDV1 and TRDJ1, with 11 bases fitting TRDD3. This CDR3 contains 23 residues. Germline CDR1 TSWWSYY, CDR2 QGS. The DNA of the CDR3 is TGTGCTCTTGGGGAACTAGCGGCCCCCTTCCTACAAAATCCTGGGGGATACACCAATAAACTCATCTTT. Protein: CALGELAAPFLQNPGGYTNKLIF.

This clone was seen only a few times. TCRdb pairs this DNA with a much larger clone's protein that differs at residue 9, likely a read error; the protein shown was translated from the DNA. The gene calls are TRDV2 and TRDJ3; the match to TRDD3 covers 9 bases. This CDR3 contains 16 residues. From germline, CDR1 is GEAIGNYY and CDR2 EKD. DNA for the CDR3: TGTGCCTGTGACGGGGGATACTCCTTGGACACCCGACAGATGTTTTTC. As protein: CACDGGYSLDTRQMFF.

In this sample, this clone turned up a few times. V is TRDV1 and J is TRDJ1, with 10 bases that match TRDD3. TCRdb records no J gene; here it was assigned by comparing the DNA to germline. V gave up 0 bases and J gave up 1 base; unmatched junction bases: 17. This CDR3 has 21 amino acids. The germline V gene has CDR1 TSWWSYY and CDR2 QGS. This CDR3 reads CALGELGPPLGDTEGTDKLIF. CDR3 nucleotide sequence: TGTGCTCTTGGGGAACTAGGGCCTCCCTTGGGGGATACCGAAGGCACCGATAAACTCATCTTT.

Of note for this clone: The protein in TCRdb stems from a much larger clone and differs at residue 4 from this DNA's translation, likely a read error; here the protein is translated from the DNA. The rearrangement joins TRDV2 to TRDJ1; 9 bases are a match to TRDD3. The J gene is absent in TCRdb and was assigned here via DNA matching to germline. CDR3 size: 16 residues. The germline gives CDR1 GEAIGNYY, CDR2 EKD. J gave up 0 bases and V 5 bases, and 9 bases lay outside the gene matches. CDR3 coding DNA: TGTGCCTGTGGGCACCTCACTGGGGGAGACACCGATAAACTCATCTTT. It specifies CACGHLTGGDTDKLIF.

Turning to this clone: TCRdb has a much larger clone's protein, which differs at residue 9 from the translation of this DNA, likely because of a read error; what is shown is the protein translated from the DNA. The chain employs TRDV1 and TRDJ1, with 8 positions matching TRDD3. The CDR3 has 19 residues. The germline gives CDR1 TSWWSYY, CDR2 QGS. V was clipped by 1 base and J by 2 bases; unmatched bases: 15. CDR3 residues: CALGEHYVAGDIDTDKLIF. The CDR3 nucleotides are TGTGCTCTTGGGGAACATTACGTCGCGGGGGATATTGATACCGATAAACTCATCTTT.